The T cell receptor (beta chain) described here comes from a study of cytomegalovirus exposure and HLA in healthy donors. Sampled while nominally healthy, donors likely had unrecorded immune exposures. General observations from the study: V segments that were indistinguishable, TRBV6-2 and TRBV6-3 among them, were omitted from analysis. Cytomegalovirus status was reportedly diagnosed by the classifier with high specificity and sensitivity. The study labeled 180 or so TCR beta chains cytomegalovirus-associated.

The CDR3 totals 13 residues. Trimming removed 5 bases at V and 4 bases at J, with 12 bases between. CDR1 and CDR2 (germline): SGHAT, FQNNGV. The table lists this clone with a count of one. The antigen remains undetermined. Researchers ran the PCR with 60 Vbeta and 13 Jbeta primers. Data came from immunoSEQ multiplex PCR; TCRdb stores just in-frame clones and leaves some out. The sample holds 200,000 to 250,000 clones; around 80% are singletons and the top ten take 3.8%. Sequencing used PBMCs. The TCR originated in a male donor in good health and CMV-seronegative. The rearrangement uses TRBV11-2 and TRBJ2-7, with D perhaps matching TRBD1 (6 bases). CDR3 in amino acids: CASSPVRGYEQYF. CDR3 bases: TGTGCCAGCAGCCCCGTAAGGGGGTACGAGCAGTACTTC. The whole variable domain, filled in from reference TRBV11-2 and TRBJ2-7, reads EAGVAQSPRYKIIEKRQSVAFWCNPISGHATLYWYQQILGQGPKLLIQFQNNGVVDDSQLPKDRFSAERLKGVDSTLKIQPAKLEDSAVYLCASSPVRGYEQYFGPGTRLTVT.